This entry features one T cell receptor beta chain sequence. The entry originates in a study of blood T cell repertoires in COVID-19. Study as a whole: The United States, Italy and Spain provided the acute and convalescent COVID-19 samples. T cells, B-cell-depleted T cells, or PBMCs provided the cDNA or gDNA that served as material.

The repertoire was sequenced with immunoSEQ multiplex PCR; TCRdb's copy has only in-frame clones and lacks some. Of about 120,000 clones listed, around 81% were seen once; the top ten hold under 11%. With 5 bases clipped from V and 1 base from J, the junction kept 0 bases outside the gene matches. CDR3 size: 16 residues. From germline, CDR1 is SGHTA and CDR2 FQGNSA. The receptor comes from a human donor in a cohort sampled during active COVID-19. Sequenced: peripheral blood. The gene calls are TRBV7-2 and TRBJ2-2; 14 bases are a match to TRBD2. The CDR3 sequence is CASSGTSGRNTGELFF. For the CDR3, the DNA is TGTGCCAGCAGCGGGACTAGCGGGAGGAACACCGGGGAGCTGTTTTTT. Complete variable domain (other parts from reference TRBV7-2 and TRBJ2-2): GAGVSQSPSNKVTEKGKDVELRCDPISGHTALYWYRQSLGQGLEFLIYFQGNSAPDKSGLPSDRFSAERTGGSVSTLTIQRTQQEDSAVYLCASSGTSGRNTGELFFGEGSRLTVL.